This T cell receptor beta chain is from a study of CD8 T cells in ankylosing spondylitis. Findings and caveats of the study: A TCR beta motif of under 10 highly homologous variants appeared characteristic of ankylosing spondylitis blood. Reported data indicate significant enrichment of disease-linked clones within matched ankylosing spondylitis synovial fluid. The disease-linked clones had a CD8+ phenotype and low blood frequencies.

Turning to this clonotype: No antigen is known for it.

Quantitative molecular-barcoded 5'-RACE generated the TCR beta libraries. Using its own MiXCR run on the 5' RACE reads, TCRdb lists one record per CDR3 protein. The profile covers fewer than 200,000 distinct CDR3 sequences, with around a sixth appearing a single time and 4.3% taken by the ten largest. The CDR3 is 14 residues long. Trimming removed 3 bases at V and 6 bases at J, with 11 bases between. Germline lookup yields CDR1 LNHDA and CDR2 SQIVND (reference sequence). Sequenced sample: blood, either unsorted or a sorted T cell fraction (not recorded which). The chain joins TRBV19 to TRBJ1-4; the D gene is possibly TRBD1 (5 bases). This receptor was identified in a male donor between 5 and 29 years old with ankylosing spondylitis or in good health (not recorded which). As DNA, the CDR3 is TGTGCCAGTAGTATGCAGGGACTGTATGAAAAACTGTTTTTT. Translated: CASSMQGLYEKLFF. The variable domain in full, with the rest retrieved from reference TRBV19 and TRBJ1-4, is DGGITQSPKYLFRKEGQNVTLSCEQNLNHDAMYWYRQDPGQGLRLIYYSQIVNDFQKGDIAEGYSVSREKKESFPLTVTSAQKNPTAFYLCASSMQGLYEKLFFGSGTQLSVL.